This T cell receptor (beta chain) stems from a study of CD8 T cells in ankylosing spondylitis. Study findings and constraints: Seemingly characteristic of ankylosing spondylitis blood was a TCR beta motif consisting of roughly 8 highly homologous variants.

Remarks on this clonotype: Its target is not known.

TCRdb re-analysed the 5' RACE reads in MiXCR, keeping a single row per CDR3 protein. In the table there are about 540,000 distinct CDR3 sequences, 10% to 15% of which are singletons. Sequencing was done on a sample of blood, either unsorted or a sorted T cell fraction (not recorded which). The receptor was isolated from a male donor with ankylosing spondylitis.

This CDR3 is CASSRGEGHTEAFF. CDR3 in DNA: TGTGCCAGCAGCCGAGGAGAGGGACACACTGAAGCTTTCTTT. The rearrangement joins TRBV7-9 to TRBJ1-1; TRBD1 might be the D (5 bases). Trimming stripped 5 bases from V and 3 bases from J, with 13 bases between. This CDR3 contains 14 residues. Germline V lookup: CDR1 SEHNR, CDR2 FQNEAQ (reference sequence).